Presented here are 4 T cell receptor beta chains from one specimen sequenced in a study of a mutant IDH1 vaccine in newly diagnosed glioma. Repertoires were generated with immunoSEQ multiplex PCR, while TCRdb's copy carries only in-frame clones and drops some. The top ten hold 2.2% of the sample, which has roughly 32,000 clones, approximately 89% seen once. Time point noted: week 47, end of study. Every vaccination contained 300 ug of the mutant IDH1 20-mer peptide and was paired with topical imiquimod. These receptors are not linked to any known antigen. The sequenced sample was PBMCs, obtained from a glioma patient whose treatment included an IDH1 peptide vaccine. These receptors were obtained from a man in his forties with glioma.

The rearrangement uses TRBV7-9 and TRBJ2-2; D is possibly TRBD1 (6 bases). The germline CDR1 and CDR2 sequences are SEHNR and FQNEAQ (reference sequence). The CDR3 sequence is 14 residues long. Deletions cut 3 bases from V and 1 base from J, with 6 bases between. Written as DNA, the CDR3 is TGTGCCAGCAGCTTGGGACAGAACACCGGGGAGCTGTTTTTT. Protein sequence: CASSLGQNTGELFF.

CDR3 DNA sequence: TGTGCCAGCAGCTTCTTGGGAAGCGGGACTAGCGGGGCCCGGGAGCAGTTCTTC. This gives the protein CASSFLGSGTSGAREQFF. V usage is TRBV7-9 and J usage is TRBJ2-1; 13 positions match TRBD2. The CDR3 contains 18 residues. CDR1 is SEHNR, CDR2 FQNEAQ, per germline (reference sequence). With V trimmed by 3 bases and J by 10 bases, 15 bases remained unmatched.

Here the CDR3 reads CASSRTLGGYEQYF. The CDR3 nucleotides read TGTGCCAGCTCACGGACCTTGGGCGGCTACGAGCAGTACTTC. This chain connects TRBV28 to TRBJ2-7, with D unresolved. Between the trimmed V and J ends, which lost 8 bases and 3 bases, there was a span of 17 bases. Germline V gene lookup returns CDR1 MDHEN and CDR2 SYDVKM. The CDR3 is 14 amino acids.

This clone came up a few times. The J gene is TRBJ1-1, the V gene TRBV30; tentative D call: TRBD1 (5 bases). CDR1 GTSNPN and CDR2 SVGIG come from the germline V gene (reference sequence). V lost 3 bases to trimming and J lost 5 bases, with 19 bases between them. The CDR3 has 15 residues. The CDR3 spells CAWRGIGRGETEAFF. In DNA, the CDR3 is TGTGCCTGGAGAGGCATCGGTCGGGGGGAAACTGAAGCTTTCTTT.